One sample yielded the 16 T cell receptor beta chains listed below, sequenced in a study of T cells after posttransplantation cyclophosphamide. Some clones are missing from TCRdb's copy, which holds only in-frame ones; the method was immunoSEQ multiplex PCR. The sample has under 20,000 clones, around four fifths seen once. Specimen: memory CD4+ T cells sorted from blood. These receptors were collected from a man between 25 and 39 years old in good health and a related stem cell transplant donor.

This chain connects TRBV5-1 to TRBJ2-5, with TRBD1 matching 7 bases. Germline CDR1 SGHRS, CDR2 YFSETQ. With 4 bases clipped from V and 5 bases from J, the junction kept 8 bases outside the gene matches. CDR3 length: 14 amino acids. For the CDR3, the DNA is TGCGCCAGCAGCACTACAGGGGTGTGGGAGACCCAGTACTTC. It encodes CASSTTGVWETQYF. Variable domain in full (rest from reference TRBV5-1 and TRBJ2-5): KAGVTQTPRYLIKTRGQQVTLSCSPISGHRSVSWYQQTPGQGLQFLFEYFSETQRNKGNFPGRFSGRQFSNSRSEMNVSTLELGDSALYLCASSTTGVWETQYFGPGTRLLVL.

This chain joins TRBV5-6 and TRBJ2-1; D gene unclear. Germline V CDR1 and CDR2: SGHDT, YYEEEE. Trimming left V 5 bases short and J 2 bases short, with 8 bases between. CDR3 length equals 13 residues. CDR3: CASRGPTYNEQFF. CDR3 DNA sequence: TGTGCCAGCAGGGGCCCGACCTACAATGAGCAGTTCTTC.

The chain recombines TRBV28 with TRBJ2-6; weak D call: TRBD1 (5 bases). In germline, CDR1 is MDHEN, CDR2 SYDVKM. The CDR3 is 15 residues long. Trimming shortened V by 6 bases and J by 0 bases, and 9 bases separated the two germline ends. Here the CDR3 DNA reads TGTGCCAGCAGATACGACAGCTCTGGGGCCAACGTCCTGACTTTC. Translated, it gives CASRYDSSGANVLTF.

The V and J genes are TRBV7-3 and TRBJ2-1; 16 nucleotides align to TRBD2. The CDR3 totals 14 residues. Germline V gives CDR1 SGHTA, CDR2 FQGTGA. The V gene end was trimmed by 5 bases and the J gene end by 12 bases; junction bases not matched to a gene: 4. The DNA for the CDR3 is TGTGCCAGCAGCCCGGGACTAGCGGGGGGGCGGCAGTTCTTC. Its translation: CASSPGLAGGRQFF.

The CDR3 DNA follows: TGCGCCAGCAGCCAAGATATAGGTGCAGGTGGGGAAAAACTGTTTTTT. Its protein is CASSQDIGAGGEKLFF. V usage is TRBV4-1 and J usage is TRBJ1-4; D is uncertain. Trimming cost V 0 bases and J 8 bases, with 16 bases left between them. The CDR3 runs to 16 residues. Per the germline V gene, CDR1 is MGHRA and CDR2 is YSYEKL.

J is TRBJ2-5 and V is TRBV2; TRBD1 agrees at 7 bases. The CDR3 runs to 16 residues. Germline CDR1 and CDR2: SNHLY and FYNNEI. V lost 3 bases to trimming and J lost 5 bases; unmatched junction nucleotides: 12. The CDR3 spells CASSDSKGALAETQYF. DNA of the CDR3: TGTGCCAGCAGTGACTCAAAGGGGGCGTTGGCGGAGACCCAGTACTTC. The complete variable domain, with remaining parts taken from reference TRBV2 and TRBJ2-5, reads EPEVTQTPSHQVTQMGQEVILRCVPISNHLYFYWYRQILGQKVEFLVSFYNNEISEKSEIFDDQFSVERPDGSNFTLKIRSTKLEDSAMYFCASSDSKGALAETQYFGPGTRLLVL.

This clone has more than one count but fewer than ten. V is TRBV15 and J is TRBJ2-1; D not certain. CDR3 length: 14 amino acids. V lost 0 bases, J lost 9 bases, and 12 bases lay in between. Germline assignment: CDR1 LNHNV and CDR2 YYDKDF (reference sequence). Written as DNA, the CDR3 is TGTGCCACCAGCAGAGATAGGAGAGCTGGTGAGCAGTTCTTC. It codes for CATSRDRRAGEQFF.

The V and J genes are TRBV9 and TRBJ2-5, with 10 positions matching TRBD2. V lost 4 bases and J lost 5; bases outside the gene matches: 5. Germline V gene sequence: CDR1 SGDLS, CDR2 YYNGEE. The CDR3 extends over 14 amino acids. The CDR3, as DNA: TGTGCCAGCAGCAGAGCGGGGGGGTTTGAGACCCAGTACTTC. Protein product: CASSRAGGFETQYF.

The CDR3 is CASSLADRVKNIQYF. In DNA form, the CDR3 reads TGCGCCAGCAGCTTGGCCGACAGGGTGAAAAACATTCAGTACTTC. This chain joins TRBV5-1 and TRBJ2-4; 7 positions match TRBD1. Germline CDR1 SGHRS, CDR2 YFSETQ. Unmatched junction bases numbered 4, after V lost 0 bases and J lost 4 bases. This CDR3 region has 15 residues.

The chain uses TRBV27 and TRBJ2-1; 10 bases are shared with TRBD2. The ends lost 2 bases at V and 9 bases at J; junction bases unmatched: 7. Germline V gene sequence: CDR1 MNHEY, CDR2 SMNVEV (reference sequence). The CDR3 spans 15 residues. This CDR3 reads CASSLTSGGGGEQFF. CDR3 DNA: TGTGCCAGCAGTTTAACCAGCGGGGGGGGTGGTGAGCAGTTCTTC.

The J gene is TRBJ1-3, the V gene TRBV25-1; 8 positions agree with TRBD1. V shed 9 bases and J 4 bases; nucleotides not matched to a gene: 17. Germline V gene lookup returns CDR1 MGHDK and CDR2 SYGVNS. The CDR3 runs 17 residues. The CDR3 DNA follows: TGTGCCAGGACCTCGGGACAGGCGAAAACTTGGGGAAACACCATATATTTT. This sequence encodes CARTSGQAKTWGNTIYF.

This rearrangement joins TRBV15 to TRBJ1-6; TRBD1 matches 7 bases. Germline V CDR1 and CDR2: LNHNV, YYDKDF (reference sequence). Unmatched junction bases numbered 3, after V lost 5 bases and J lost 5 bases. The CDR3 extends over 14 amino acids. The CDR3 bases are TGTGCCACCAGCCCTACAGGGGATAATTCACCCCTCCACTTT. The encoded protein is CATSPTGDNSPLHF. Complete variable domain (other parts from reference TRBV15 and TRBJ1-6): DAMVIQNPRYQVTQFGKPVTLSCSQTLNHNVMYWYQQKSSQAPKLLFHYYDKDFNNEADTPDNFQSRRPNTSFCFLDIRSPGLGDTAMYLCATSPTGDNSPLHFGNGTRLTVT.

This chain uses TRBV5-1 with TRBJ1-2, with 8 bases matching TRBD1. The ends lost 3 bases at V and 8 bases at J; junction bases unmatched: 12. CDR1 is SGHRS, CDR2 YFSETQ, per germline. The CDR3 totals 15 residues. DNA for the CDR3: TGCGCCAGCAGCTACTCAGGGGGCGAAATAAACGGCTACACCTTC. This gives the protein CASSYSGGEINGYTF.

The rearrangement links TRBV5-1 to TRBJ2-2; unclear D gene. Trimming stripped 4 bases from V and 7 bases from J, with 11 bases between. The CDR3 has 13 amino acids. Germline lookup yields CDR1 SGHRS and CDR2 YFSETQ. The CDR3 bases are TGCGCCAGCAGCCTAATGCCGGGCGGGGAGCTGTTTTTT. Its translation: CASSLMPGGELFF.

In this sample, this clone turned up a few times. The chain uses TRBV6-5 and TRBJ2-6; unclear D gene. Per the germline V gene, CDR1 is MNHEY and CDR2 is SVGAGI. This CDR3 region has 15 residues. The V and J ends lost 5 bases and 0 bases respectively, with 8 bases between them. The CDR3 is CASSRLTSGANVLTF. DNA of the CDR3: TGTGCCAGCAGTCGACTCACCTCTGGGGCCAACGTCCTGACTTTC.

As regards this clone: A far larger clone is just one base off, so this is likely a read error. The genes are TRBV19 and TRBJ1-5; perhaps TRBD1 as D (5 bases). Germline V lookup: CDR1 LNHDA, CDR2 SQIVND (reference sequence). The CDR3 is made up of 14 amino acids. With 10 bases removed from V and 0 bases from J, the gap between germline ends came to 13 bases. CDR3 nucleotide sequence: TGTGCCACTAGCCAGGGATATAGCAATCAGCCCCAGCATTTT. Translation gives CATSQGYSNQPQHF.